The present T cell receptor beta chain was sequenced within a study of glioma-infiltrating T cells after dendritic cell vaccination. Study in general: Dendritic cells derived from monocytes and pulsed with autologous tumor lysate formed the vaccine. At biweekly intervals, patients got three intradermal dendritic cell vaccine injections.

Worth noting for this clone: Its antigen is not known.

Clones were sequenced by immunoSEQ multiplex PCR, and TCRdb holds only the in-frame ones, with some missing. The profile shows 55,000 to 75,000 clones, 81% of them singletons. Before vaccination, two weeks after the third vaccination, and at progression, PBMC were collected. Overall study findings and caveats: Only a small number of patients had complete blood and tumor samples.

CDR1 SGHTS and CDR2 YDEGEE come from the germline V gene. Deletions cut 1 base from V and 14 bases from J, with 15 bases between. The CDR3 consists of 12 residues. This receptor was obtained from a human donor with glioblastoma. The material sequenced was blood, taken before dendritic cell vaccination. The gene calls are TRBV5-8 and TRBJ1-2, with no clear D. The DNA for the CDR3 is TGTGCCAGCAGCTTGAACCGGATCGGGTGGACCTTC. Encoded protein: CASSLNRIGWTF.